Reported below is one T cell receptor beta chain. This record comes from a study of cytomegalovirus exposure and HLA in healthy donors. Study details: The same platform as the 500 to 700 first-cohort repertoires was used for the roughly 130 validation repertoires, a later analysis reported.

Clones were read by immunoSEQ multiplex PCR, and TCRdb kept only the in-frame ones, dropping some. The sample has 120,000 to 150,000 clones, approximately 88% seen once; the top ten hold 4.5%. The CDR3 has 15 amino acids. The germline gives CDR1 SQVTM, CDR2 ANQGSEA. Trimming removed 2 bases at V and 3 bases at J, with 13 bases between. This rearrangement joins TRBV29-1 to TRBJ2-2; the D is unclear. The TCR comes from a man aged 18 to 30 in good health and CMV-seropositive. Sample: PBMCs. CDR3 residues: CSVEKAQEDTGELFF. CDR3 nucleotide sequence: TGCAGCGTTGAAAAGGCTCAGGAAGACACCGGGGAGCTGTTTTTT.